One T cell receptor beta chain is described in this entry. The PCR employed 60 Vbeta primers together with 13 Jbeta primers. Profiled with immunoSEQ multiplex PCR; TCRdb holds only in-frame clones, not every one. The repertoire consists of more than 90,000 clones, with about three quarters occurring once and the leading ten covering roughly 8.3%. This entry comes from a study of cytomegalovirus exposure and HLA in healthy donors. Germline V gives CDR1 SGHVS, CDR2 FQNEAQ. The CDR3 contains 15 residues. V was shortened by 1 base and J by 1 base, with 10 bases between the two germline ends. This donor's CMV serostatus is unrecorded.

This chain joins TRBV7-8 and TRBJ1-1; D is perhaps TRBD1 (5 bases). The receptor comes from a human donor in good health. Sequencing input: PBMCs. The CDR3 here is CASSLVQGSNTEAFF. The CDR3 nucleotides are TGTGCCAGCAGCTTAGTTCAGGGTTCGAACACTGAAGCTTTCTTT.